Shown below are 15 T cell receptor beta chains from a single sample sequenced in a study of cytomegalovirus exposure and HLA in healthy donors. It was with 60 Vbeta and 13 Jbeta primers that the PCR ran. Profiling relied on immunoSEQ multiplex PCR, and the TCRdb table lists in-frame clones only, not all of them. The data hold about 140,000 clones, with roughly four fifths observed a single time. Sequenced material: PBMCs. These receptors came from a woman between 40 and 55 years old in good health and CMV-seronegative.

This sequence joins TRBV18 and TRBJ1-5; the D gene is possibly TRBD1 (5 bases). Germline CDR1 KGHSH, CDR2 LQKENI. Trimming removed 3 bases from V and 1 base from J, with 7 bases in between. The CDR3 is 14 amino acids. Written as DNA, the CDR3 is TGTGCCAGCTCACCTCAGGGAAGCAATCAGCCCCAGCATTTT. Its translation: CASSPQGSNQPQHF.

CDR3 sequence reads: CASSLVAGGSGELFF. The CDR3 DNA reads as TGTGCCAGCAGCTTAGTCGCAGGGGGCTCCGGGGAGCTGTTTTTT. The J gene is TRBJ2-2, the V gene TRBV7-2; TRBD1 agrees at 8 bases. Trimming cost V 1 base and J 6 bases; bases outside gene matches: 4. This CDR3 has 15 residues. Germline V gene data show CDR1 as SGHTA and CDR2 as FQGNSA.

This chain uses TRBV4-1 with TRBJ1-2; 9 bases map to TRBD1. The CDR3 contains 12 residues. From germline, CDR1 is MGHRA and CDR2 YSYEKL. With 5 bases clipped from V and 8 bases from J, the junction kept 3 bases outside the gene matches. The DNA for the CDR3 is TGCGCCAGCAGCACAGGGGGCGGAGGCTACACCTTC. Translation: CASSTGGGGYTF.

The chain carries TRBV7-8 and TRBJ2-7, with 11 bases identical to TRBD2. V lost 5 bases, J lost 3 bases, and 6 bases stayed unmatched. Germline assignment: CDR1 SGHVS and CDR2 FQNEAQ. The CDR3 is 15 amino acids. The CDR3 coding sequence is TGTGCCAGCAGCCCACTAGCGGGAGACAACTACGAGCAGTACTTC. Amino acid sequence: CASSPLAGDNYEQYF. The full variable domain, rest sourced from reference TRBV7-8 and TRBJ2-7, is GAGVSQSPRYKVAKRGQDVALRCDPISGHVSLFWYQQALGQGPEFLTYFQNEAQLDKSGLPSDRFFAERPEGSVSTLKIQRTQQEDSAVYLCASSPLAGDNYEQYFGPGTRLTVT.

This clone has more than one count but fewer than ten. This rearrangement joins TRBV5-6 to TRBJ1-1, with 10 bases that match TRBD1. The CDR3 covers 16 residues. Trimming at V came to 4 bases and at J to 5 bases, leaving 11 bases not matched to a gene. Germline-derived CDR1 and CDR2 are SGHDT and YYEEEE. This chain's CDR3 is CASSSPGQGEGTEAFF. The CDR3 DNA reads TGTGCCAGCAGCAGCCCCGGACAGGGGGAGGGGACTGAAGCTTTCTTT.

The chain couples TRBV19 to TRBJ2-7; 9 bases fit TRBD2. Germline CDR1 LNHDA, CDR2 SQIVND (reference sequence). CDR3 length equals 13 residues. V lost 5 bases to trimming and J lost 8 bases; unmatched junction nucleotides: 7. CDR3 region: CASSRGSGSQQYF. The CDR3 DNA reads TGTGCCAGTAGTCGTGGTAGCGGGAGCCAGCAGTACTTC.

V and J are TRBV28 and TRBJ1-2; the D gene is possibly TRBD1 (6 bases). Trimming took off 7 bases at V and 4 bases at J, with 25 bases between the two ends. The CDR3 extends over 17 amino acids. Germline CDR1 reads MDHEN; CDR2 reads SYDVKM. The chain's CDR3 is CASNPRGPYLLAYGYTF. CDR3 in DNA: TGTGCCAGCAACCCCAGGGGACCTTATCTCCTTGCCTATGGCTACACCTTC.

The J gene is TRBJ1-1, the V gene TRBV4-1, with D perhaps matching TRBD1 (6 bases). The germline CDR1 and CDR2 sequences are MGHRA and YSYEKL. V shed 2 bases and J shed 1 base, with 23 bases lying between them. The CDR3 sequence is 19 residues long. In DNA, the CDR3 is TGCGCCAGCAGCCAACGAACGGTCGGTATAGGGGGAAGGAACACTGAAGCTTTCTTT. It codes for CASSQRTVGIGGRNTEAFF.

The genes are TRBV5-1 and TRBJ2-3; 11 bases agree with TRBD1. The CDR3 contains 15 residues. Germline CDR1 SGHRS, CDR2 YFSETQ. With 5 bases clipped from V and 4 bases from J, the junction kept 6 bases outside the gene matches. The CDR3 sequence: CASSWTGGSADTQYF. CDR3 DNA sequence: TGCGCCAGCAGTTGGACAGGGGGCAGCGCAGATACGCAGTATTTT.

The gene calls are TRBV6-4 and TRBJ2-7; 10 bases fit TRBD2. The CDR3 contains 22 residues. The junction had 22 bases not matched to a gene; V was cut back by 0 bases and J by 2 bases. The V gene's germline CDR1 is MRHNA and CDR2 SNTAGT. In nucleotides, the CDR3 is TGTGCCAGCAGTGACTCTGGACAGGGCAGATACTCCCCGGGACTAGCGCCCTACGAGCAGTACTTC. Encoded protein: CASSDSGQGRYSPGLAPYEQYF.

About this clone itself: No DNA is shown, since the ends of the CDR3 on it are uncertain; the CDR3 is the one TCRdb lists. The genes are TRBV4-3 and TRBJ2-1; no check of the table's D call, TRBD1, against the DNA was made. The CDR3 has 15 amino acids, counting both end residues. CDR1 LGHNA and CDR2 YSLEER come from the germline V gene. The CDR3 spells CASSQEHWAGGSLFF.

The genes are TRBV28 and TRBJ2-2; the D gene is possibly TRBD1 (6 bases). This CDR3 region has 14 residues. From germline, CDR1 is MDHEN and CDR2 SYDVKM. The ends were cut back, 7 bases at V and 2 bases at J, with 11 bases in the middle. CDR3 nucleotide sequence: TGTGCCAGCAAGAACAGGGTTAACACCGGGGAGCTGTTTTTT. Amino acid sequence: CASKNRVNTGELFF.

The chain couples TRBV27 to TRBJ2-5; D is possibly TRBD2 (5 bases). The DNA end favors TRBJ2-7, so the J call may be wrong. There are 17 residues in the CDR3. Germline V gene data show CDR1 as MNHEY and CDR2 as SMNVEV (reference sequence). In nucleotides, the CDR3 is TGTGCCAGCAGTTTACGGTCGATGACGGGATTACTCTACGAGCAGTACTTC. It encodes CASSLRSMTGLLYEQYF.

Written as DNA, the CDR3 is TGTGCCAGCAACGCAGAGGGCACTGAAGCTTTCTTT. Translating it yields CASNAEGTEAFF. V usage is TRBV6-5 and J usage is TRBJ1-1; D gene ambiguous. The CDR3 covers 12 residues. Trimming took 7 bases from V and 4 from J, leaving 10 bases between them. Germline V gene data show CDR1 as MNHEY and CDR2 as SVGAGI.

The chain carries TRBV9 and TRBJ2-3; tentatively, D is TRBD2 (5 bases). Germline CDR1 SGDLS, CDR2 YYNGEE. The CDR3 has 12 amino acids. Trimming removed 0 bases from V and 12 bases from J, with 11 bases in between. CDR3 bases: TGTGCCAGCAGCGTAGTAGCGACTGTACAGTATTTT. Protein product: CASSVVATVQYF.